Sequencing of this TCR beta chain was carried out in a study of cytomegalovirus exposure and HLA in healthy donors. Notes on this clone: Its antigen is unidentified.

General study points: The listing of about 150 TCR beta chains classed them as cytomegalovirus-associated. The CMV antigen specificity of a few CMV-associated chains was confirmed through in vitro analysis. Subsequent analysis found a tendency for first-cohort TCR clusters to co-occur within the 120 validation repertoires.

Produced via immunoSEQ multiplex PCR; TCRdb's table is partial and in-frame only. Counted here are approximately 80,000 clones, approximately 94% occurring once; the ten biggest clones make up approximately 4%. Among the roughly 120 subjects of the validation cohort, separate from the roughly 730-subject first cohort, were the donors. Sequencing input: PBMCs. This clonotype was sampled from a woman in her 30s in good health and CMV-seronegative.

Here the CDR3 DNA reads TGTGCCAGCAGCTTAGGAGGCGGTGAACAAGAGACCCAGTACTTC. It yields the protein CASSLGGGEQETQYF. V usage is TRBV11-3 and J usage is TRBJ2-5; D is uncertain. V was shortened by 1 base and J by 2 bases, with 11 bases between the two germline ends. CDR3 size: 15 residues. Germline V gene sequence: CDR1 SGHNT, CDR2 YENEEA.